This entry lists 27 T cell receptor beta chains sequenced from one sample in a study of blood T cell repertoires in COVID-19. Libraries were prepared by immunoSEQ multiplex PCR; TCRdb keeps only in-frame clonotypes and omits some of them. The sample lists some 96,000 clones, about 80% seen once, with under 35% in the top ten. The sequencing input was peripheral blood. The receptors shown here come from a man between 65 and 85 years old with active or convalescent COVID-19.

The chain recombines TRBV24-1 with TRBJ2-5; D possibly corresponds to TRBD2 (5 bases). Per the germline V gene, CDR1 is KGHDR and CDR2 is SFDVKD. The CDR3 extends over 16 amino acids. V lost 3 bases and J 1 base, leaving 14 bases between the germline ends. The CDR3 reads CATSDASGSLQETQYF. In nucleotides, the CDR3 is TGTGCCACCAGTGATGCCAGCGGCAGCCTCCAAGAGACCCAGTACTTC.

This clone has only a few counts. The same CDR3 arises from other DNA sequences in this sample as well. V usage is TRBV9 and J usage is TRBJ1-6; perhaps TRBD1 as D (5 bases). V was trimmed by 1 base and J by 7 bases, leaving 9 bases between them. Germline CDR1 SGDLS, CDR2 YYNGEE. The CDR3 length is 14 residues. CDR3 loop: CASSVRGGNSPLHF. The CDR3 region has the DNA TGTGCCAGCAGCGTAAGGGGTGGAAATTCACCCCTCCACTTT.

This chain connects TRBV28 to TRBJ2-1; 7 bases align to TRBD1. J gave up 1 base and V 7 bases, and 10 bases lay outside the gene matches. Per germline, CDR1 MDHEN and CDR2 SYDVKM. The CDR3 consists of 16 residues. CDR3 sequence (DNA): TGTGCCAGCATGTCAGGGGGAGTTGCGTCCTACAATGAGCAGTTCTTC. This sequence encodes CASMSGGVASYNEQFF.

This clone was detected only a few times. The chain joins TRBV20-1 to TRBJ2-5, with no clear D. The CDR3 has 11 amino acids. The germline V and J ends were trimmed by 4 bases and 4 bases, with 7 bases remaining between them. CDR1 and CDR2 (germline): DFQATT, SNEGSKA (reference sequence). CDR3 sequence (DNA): TGCAGTGCTACACTTTTAGAGACCCAGTACTTC. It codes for CSATLLETQYF.

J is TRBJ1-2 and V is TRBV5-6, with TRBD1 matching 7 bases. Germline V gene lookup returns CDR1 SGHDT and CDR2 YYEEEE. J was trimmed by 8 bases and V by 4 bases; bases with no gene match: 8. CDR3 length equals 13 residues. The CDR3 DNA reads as TGTGCCAGCAGCCGCGGGACAGAGAGGGGCTACACCTTC. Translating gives CASSRGTERGYTF.

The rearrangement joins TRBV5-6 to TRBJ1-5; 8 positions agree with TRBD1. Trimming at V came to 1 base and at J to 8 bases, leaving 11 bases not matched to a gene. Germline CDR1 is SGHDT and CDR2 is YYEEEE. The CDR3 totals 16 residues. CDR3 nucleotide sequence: TGTGCCAGCAGCTTGAACGGACAGGGTTATAAGAAGCCCCAGCATTTT. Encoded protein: CASSLNGQGYKKPQHF.

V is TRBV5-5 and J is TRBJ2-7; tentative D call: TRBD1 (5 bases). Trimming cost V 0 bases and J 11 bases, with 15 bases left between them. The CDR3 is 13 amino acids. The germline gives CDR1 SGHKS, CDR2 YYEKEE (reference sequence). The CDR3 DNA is TGTGCCAGCAGCTTGGCCGCGGCAGGGAAGGAGTACTTC. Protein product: CASSLAAAGKEYF.

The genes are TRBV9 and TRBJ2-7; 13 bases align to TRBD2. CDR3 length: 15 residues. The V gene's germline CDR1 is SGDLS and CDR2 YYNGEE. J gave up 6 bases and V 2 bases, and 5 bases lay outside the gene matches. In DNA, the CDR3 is TGTGCCAGCAGCGTTACTAGCGGGAGGGCGGGCGAGCAGTACTTC. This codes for CASSVTSGRAGEQYF.

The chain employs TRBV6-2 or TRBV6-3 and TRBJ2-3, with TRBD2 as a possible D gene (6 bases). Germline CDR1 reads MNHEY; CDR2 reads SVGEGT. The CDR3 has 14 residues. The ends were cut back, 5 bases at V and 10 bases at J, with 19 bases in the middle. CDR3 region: CASSPRLDSLAQYF. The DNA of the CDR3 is TGTGCCAGCAGTCCGCGACTAGATAGTTTGGCGCAGTATTTT.

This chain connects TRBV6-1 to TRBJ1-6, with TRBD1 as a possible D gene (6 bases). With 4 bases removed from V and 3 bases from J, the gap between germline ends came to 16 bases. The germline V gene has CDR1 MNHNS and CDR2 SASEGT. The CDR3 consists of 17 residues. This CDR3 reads CASSALLQGNYNSPLHF. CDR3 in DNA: TGTGCCAGCAGTGCCCTATTGCAGGGGAACTATAATTCACCCCTCCACTTT.

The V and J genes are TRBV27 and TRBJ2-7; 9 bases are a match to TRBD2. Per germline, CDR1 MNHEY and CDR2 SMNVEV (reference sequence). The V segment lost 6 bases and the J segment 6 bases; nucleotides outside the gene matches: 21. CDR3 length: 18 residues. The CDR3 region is CASSPLPISSTAGGEQYF. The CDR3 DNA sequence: TGTGCCAGCAGCCCATTGCCCATCTCGAGCACAGCGGGGGGCGAGCAGTACTTC.

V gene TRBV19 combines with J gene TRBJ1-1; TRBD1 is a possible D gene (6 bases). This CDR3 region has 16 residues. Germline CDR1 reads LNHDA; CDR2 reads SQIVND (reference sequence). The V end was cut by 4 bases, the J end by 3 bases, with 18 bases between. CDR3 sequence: CASSTQSQGFDTEAFF. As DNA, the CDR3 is TGTGCCAGTAGTACCCAGAGTCAGGGGTTTGACACTGAAGCTTTCTTT.

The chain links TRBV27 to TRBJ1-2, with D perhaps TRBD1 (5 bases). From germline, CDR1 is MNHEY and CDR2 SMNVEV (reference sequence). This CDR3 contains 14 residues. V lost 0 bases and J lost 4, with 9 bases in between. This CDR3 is CASSLSGVGYGYTF. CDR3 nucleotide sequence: TGTGCCAGCAGTTTATCAGGGGTGGGCTATGGCTACACCTTC.

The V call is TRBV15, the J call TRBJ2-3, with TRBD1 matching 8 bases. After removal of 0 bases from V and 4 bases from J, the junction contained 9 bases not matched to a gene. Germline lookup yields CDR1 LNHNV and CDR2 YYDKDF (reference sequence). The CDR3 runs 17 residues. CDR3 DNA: TGTGCCACCAGCAGAGATCCAGGGGGCAACGTGGCAGATACGCAGTATTTT. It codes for CATSRDPGGNVADTQYF.

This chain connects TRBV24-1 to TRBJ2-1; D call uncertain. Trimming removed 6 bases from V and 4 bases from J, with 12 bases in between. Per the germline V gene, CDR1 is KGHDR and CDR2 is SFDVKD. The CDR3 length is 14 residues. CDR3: CATSHGSVYNEQFF. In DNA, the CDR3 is TGTGCCACCAGTCACGGGTCCGTTTACAATGAGCAGTTCTTC.

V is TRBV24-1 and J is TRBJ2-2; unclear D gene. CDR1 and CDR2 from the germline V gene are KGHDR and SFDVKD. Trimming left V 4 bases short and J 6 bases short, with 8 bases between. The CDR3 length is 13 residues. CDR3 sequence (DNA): TGTGCCACCAGTGACTGGGCAGCCGGGGAGCTGTTTTTT. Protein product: CATSDWAAGELFF.

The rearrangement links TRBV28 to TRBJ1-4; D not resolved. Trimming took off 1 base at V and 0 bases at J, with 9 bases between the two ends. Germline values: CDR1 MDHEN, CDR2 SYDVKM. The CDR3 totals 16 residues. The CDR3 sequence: CASSLYPVATNEKLFF. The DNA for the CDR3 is TGTGCCAGCAGTTTATATCCGGTGGCAACTAATGAAAAACTGTTTTTT.

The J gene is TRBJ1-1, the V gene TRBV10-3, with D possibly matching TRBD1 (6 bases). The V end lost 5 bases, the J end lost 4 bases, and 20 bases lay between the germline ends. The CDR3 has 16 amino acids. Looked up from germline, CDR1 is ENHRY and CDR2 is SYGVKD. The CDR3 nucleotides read TGTGCCATCAGTACAGGGTCGGTAAAAGACGTCACTGAAGCTTTCTTT. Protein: CAISTGSVKDVTEAFF.

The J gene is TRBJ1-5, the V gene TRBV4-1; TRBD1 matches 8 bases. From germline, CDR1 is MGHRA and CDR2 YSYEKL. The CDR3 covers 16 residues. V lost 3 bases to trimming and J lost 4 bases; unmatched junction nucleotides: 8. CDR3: CASSQSSGTGNQPQHF. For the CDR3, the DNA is TGCGCCAGCAGCCAGTCATCCGGGACAGGAAATCAGCCCCAGCATTTT.

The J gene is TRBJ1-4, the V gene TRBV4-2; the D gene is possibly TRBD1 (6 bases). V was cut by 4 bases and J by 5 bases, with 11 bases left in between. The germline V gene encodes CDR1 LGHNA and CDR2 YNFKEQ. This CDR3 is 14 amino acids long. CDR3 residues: CASSRGQTNEKLFF. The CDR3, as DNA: TGTGCCAGCAGCCGAGGACAGACAAATGAAAAACTGTTTTTT.

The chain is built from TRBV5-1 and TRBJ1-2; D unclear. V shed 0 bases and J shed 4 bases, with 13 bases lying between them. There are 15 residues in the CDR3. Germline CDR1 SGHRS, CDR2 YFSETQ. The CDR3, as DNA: TGCGCCAGCAGCTTGGGATCTTTGGGAGGCTATGGCTACACCTTC. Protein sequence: CASSLGSLGGYGYTF.

This CDR3 reads CASRTGSSGNTIYF. As DNA, the CDR3 is TGTGCCAGTAGGACAGGGAGCTCTGGAAACACCATATATTTT. The rearrangement links TRBV19 to TRBJ1-3; 7 positions match TRBD1. V dropped 6 bases and J dropped 0; count of bases not matched to a gene: 2. Germline V gene lookup returns CDR1 LNHDA and CDR2 SQIVND (reference sequence). This CDR3 spans 14 amino acids.

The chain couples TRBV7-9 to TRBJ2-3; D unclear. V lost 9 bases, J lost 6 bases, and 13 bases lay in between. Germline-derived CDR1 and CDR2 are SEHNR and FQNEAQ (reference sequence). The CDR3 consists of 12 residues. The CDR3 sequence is CASKYLEDTQYF. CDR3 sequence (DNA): TGTGCCAGTAAATACTTAGAGGATACGCAGTATTTT.

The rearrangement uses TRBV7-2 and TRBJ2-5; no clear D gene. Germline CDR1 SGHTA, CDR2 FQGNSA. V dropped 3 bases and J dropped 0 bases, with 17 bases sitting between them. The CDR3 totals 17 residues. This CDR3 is CASSFMRSGTYQETQYF. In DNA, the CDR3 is TGTGCCAGCAGCTTTATGCGTTCAGGCACTTACCAAGAGACCCAGTACTTC.

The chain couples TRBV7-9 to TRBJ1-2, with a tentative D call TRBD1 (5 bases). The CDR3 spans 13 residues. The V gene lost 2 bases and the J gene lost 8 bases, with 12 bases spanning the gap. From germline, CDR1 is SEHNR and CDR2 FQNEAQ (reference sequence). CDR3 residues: CASSLLGAEGYTF. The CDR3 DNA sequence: TGTGCCAGCAGCTTACTAGGGGCTGAGGGCTACACCTTC.

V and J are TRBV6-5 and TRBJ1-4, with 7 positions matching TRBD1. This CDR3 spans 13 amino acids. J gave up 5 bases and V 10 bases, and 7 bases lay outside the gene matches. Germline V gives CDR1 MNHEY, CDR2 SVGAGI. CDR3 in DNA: TGTGCCACCAAGACAGGGCGAAATGAAAAACTGTTTTTT. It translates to CATKTGRNEKLFF.

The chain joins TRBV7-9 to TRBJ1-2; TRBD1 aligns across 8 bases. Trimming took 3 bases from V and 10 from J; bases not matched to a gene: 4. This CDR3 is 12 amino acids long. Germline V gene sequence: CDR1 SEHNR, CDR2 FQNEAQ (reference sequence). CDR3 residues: CASSLDRVVYTF. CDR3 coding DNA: TGTGCCAGCAGCTTGGACAGGGTGGTCTACACCTTC. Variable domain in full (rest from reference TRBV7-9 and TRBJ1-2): DTGVSQNPRHKITKRGQNVTFRCDPISEHNRLYWYRQTLGQGPEFLTYFQNEAQLEKSRLLSDRFSAERPKGSFSTLEIQRTEQGDSAMYLCASSLDRVVYTFGSGTRLTVV.